This entry lists 7 T cell receptor beta chains sequenced from one sample in a study. TCRdb re-analysed the RT-PCR reads in MiXCR, keeping a single row per CDR3 protein. The sample includes fewer than 800,000 distinct CDR3 sequences, approximately 15% seen only once; the top ten take 3.6%. The sequenced sample was memory CD4+ T cells from blood. These receptors originate from a female donor in good health, serving as a healthy control.

This clonotype was observed many times. The chain joins TRBV12-3 or TRBV12-4 to TRBJ1-2; D ambiguous. This CDR3 comprises 14 residues. V was trimmed by 6 bases and J by 3 bases, leaving 14 bases between them. The CDR3 bases are TGTGCCAGCAGGGCCGCCGGGGTGCACTATGGCTACACCTTC. This encodes CASRAAGVHYGYTF.

This clonotype was seen many times. The CDR3 nucleotides are TGTGCCAGCAGTCCGGGTTACAATCAGCCCCAGCATTTT. Its protein is CASSPGYNQPQHF. The chain links TRBV27 to TRBJ1-5; D gene uncertain. The CDR3 totals 13 residues. The V gene lost 5 bases and the J gene lost 3 bases, with 8 bases spanning the gap. Germline V gives CDR1 MNHEY, CDR2 SMNVEV (reference sequence).

About this clonotype itself: Sequence at one end of the junction differs from germline and may be a read error. This rearrangement joins TRBV11-2 to TRBJ1-5; weak D call: TRBD1 (6 bases). Germline V CDR1 and CDR2: SGHAT, FQNNGV. The CDR3 extends over 15 amino acids. The CDR3 here is CASSPGEYSNQPQHF. CDR3 DNA: TGTGCCAGCAGCCCAGGGGAGTATAGCAACCAGCCCCAGCATTTT.

The CDR3: CASGGGNQPQHF. The CDR3 coding sequence is TGTGCCAGCGGAGGGGGAAATCAGCCCCAGCATTTT. The rearrangement uses TRBV28 and TRBJ1-5, with a tentative D call TRBD1 (6 bases). The V gene's germline CDR1 is MDHEN and CDR2 SYDVKM. V was clipped by 8 bases and J by 4 bases, with 9 bases between them. The CDR3 runs to 12 residues.

This chain links TRBV11-2 with TRBJ1-4; TRBD1 might be the D (5 bases). There are 12 residues in the CDR3. Germline CDR1 and CDR2: SGHAT and FQNNGV. The V end lost 0 bases, the J end lost 11 bases, and 7 bases lay between the germline ends. The CDR3 sequence is CASSLDRGKLFF. The DNA for the CDR3 is TGTGCCAGCAGCTTAGATAGGGGTAAACTGTTTTTT.

This clonotype has a handful of counts. The genes are TRBV12-3 or TRBV12-4 and TRBJ2-2; TRBD1 matches 10 bases. CDR3 size: 14 residues. J lost 4 bases, V lost 8 bases, and 4 bases had no gene match. In DNA, the CDR3 is TGTGCCAGCTCGGGACAGGGGTCCACCGGGGAGCTGTTTTTT. It translates to CASSGQGSTGELFF.

The rearrangement uses TRBV7-2 and TRBJ1-1; no clear D. V lost 4 bases and J lost 3, with 9 bases in between. The length of the CDR3 is 13 residues. The germline V gene encodes CDR1 SGHTA and CDR2 FQGNSA. In DNA, the CDR3 is TGTGCCAGCAGCTCCCAAATGGACACTGAAGCTTTCTTT. Its translation is CASSSQMDTEAFF.